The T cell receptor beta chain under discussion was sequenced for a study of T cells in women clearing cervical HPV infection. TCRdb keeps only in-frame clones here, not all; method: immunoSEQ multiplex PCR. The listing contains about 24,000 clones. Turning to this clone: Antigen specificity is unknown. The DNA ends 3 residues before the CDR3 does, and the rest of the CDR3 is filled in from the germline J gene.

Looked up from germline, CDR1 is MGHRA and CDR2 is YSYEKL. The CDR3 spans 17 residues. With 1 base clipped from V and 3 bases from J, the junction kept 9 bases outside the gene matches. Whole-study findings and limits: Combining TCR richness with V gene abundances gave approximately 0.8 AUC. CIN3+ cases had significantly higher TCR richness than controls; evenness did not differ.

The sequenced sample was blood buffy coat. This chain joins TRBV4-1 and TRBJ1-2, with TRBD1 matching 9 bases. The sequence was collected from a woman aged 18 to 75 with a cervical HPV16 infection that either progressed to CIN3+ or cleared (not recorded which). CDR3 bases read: TGCGCCAGCAGCCAAGCGGTCGCCGGGACAGGGTACTATGGC. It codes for CASSQAVAGTGYYG. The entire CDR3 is CASSQAVAGTGYYGYTF.